This passage covers 10 T cell receptor beta chains from one sample sequenced in a study of T cells in Graves' hyperthyroidism and ophthalmopathy. Amplification of TCR beta CDR3 regions used RNA as the template. HTBI primers were the set used in a first-round RT-PCR of the TCR CDR3. Each CDR3 protein is one row after TCRdb ran MiXCR on the multiplex PCR reads. The sample has about 300,000 distinct CDR3 sequences, less than 20% seen once. Sequences were obtained from blood. These receptors all come from a man aged 45-65 years with Graves' ophthalmopathy.

This sequence joins TRBV5-1 and TRBJ1-2; no firm D call. CDR1 SGHRS and CDR2 YFSETQ come from the germline V gene. The CDR3 consists of 13 residues. The V and J ends lost 1 base and 6 bases respectively, with 10 bases between them. In DNA form, the CDR3 reads TGCGCCAGCAGCTTGAGGCAGTTGGATGGCTACACCTTC. Encoded protein: CASSLRQLDGYTF.

A single count supports this clonotype. This rearrangement joins TRBV18 to TRBJ2-7; 9 positions match TRBD2. V was pared by 0 bases and J by 4 bases, with 4 bases of the junction left unmatched. The CDR3 totals 15 residues. Germline assignment: CDR1 KGHSH and CDR2 LQKENI. CDR3 protein: CASSPPTSGPYEQYF. The DNA of the CDR3 is TGTGCCAGCTCACCACCCACTAGCGGGCCTTACGAGCAGTACTTC.

This clonotype was recorded many times. V is TRBV5-1 and J is TRBJ2-7; 8 nucleotides agree with TRBD1. Trimming at V came to 0 bases and at J to 2 bases, leaving 4 bases not matched to a gene. Germline V gives CDR1 SGHRS, CDR2 YFSETQ. This CDR3 spans 15 amino acids. The CDR3 coding sequence is TGCGCCAGCAGCTTGGGAATGGGACAGGCCTACGAGCAGTACTTC. Translation: CASSLGMGQAYEQYF.

In its sample, this clonotype was seen many times. J is TRBJ2-1 and V is TRBV2, with unresolved D. Trimming removed 6 bases at V and 5 bases at J, with 17 bases between. The germline V gene has CDR1 SNHLY and CDR2 FYNNEI. The CDR3 sequence is 15 residues long. As DNA, the CDR3 is TGTGCCAGCAGCGATTACGTACTCGCGGACAATGAGCAGTTCTTC. This codes for CASSDYVLADNEQFF.

In this sample, this clonotype turned up many times. DNA of the CDR3: TGTGCCAGCAGCCTGAAGCCCAGCGCTAACTATGGCTACACCTTC. Translation gives CASSLKPSANYGYTF. V usage is TRBV3-1 and J usage is TRBJ1-2; the D is unclear. V was clipped by 4 bases and J by 0 bases, with 12 bases between them. CDR3 size: 15 residues. Looked up from germline, CDR1 is LGHDT and CDR2 is YNNKEL (reference sequence).

This clonotype was counted a few times. This sequence joins TRBV15 and TRBJ2-7; D possibly corresponds to TRBD1 (5 bases). Germline CDR1 is LNHNV and CDR2 is YYDKDF (reference sequence). The CDR3 is 13 amino acids. The V and J ends lost 1 base and 5 bases respectively, with 9 bases between them. The CDR3 reads CATSRARVNEQYF. In DNA, the CDR3 is TGTGCCACCAGCAGAGCCAGGGTCAACGAGCAGTACTTC.

The chain has TRBV5-1 and TRBJ2-3, with 11 bases identical to TRBD2. The V gene end was trimmed by 3 bases and the J gene end by 2 bases; junction bases not matched to a gene: 5. The V gene's germline CDR1 is SGHRS and CDR2 YFSETQ. The CDR3 has 16 amino acids. CDR3 nucleotides: TGCGCCAGCAGCTGGGAGGGACTAGCGGACACAGATACGCAGTATTTT. Translation: CASSWEGLADTDTQYF.

This clonotype was seen more than once but under ten times. This sequence joins TRBV9 and TRBJ2-7; TRBD1 is a possible D gene (6 bases). Germline values: CDR1 SGDLS, CDR2 YYNGEE. The CDR3 is made up of 15 amino acids. V lost 4 bases and J lost 0, with 14 bases in between. CDR3 nucleotides: TGTGCCAGCAGCCCGTCCGGGACACTCTCCTACGAGCAGTACTTC. Residues: CASSPSGTLSYEQYF.

This clonotype turned up a few times. The chain's CDR3 is CASSLALTGARNEKLFF. CDR3 nucleotides: TGCGCCAGCAGCTTGGCCCTGACAGGGGCGAGAAATGAAAAACTGTTTTTT. V and J are TRBV5-1 and TRBJ1-4; 8 bases are a match to TRBD1. Germline CDR1 and CDR2: SGHRS and YFSETQ. The CDR3 consists of 17 residues. After removal of 0 bases from V and 5 bases from J, the junction contained 9 bases not matched to a gene.

This clonotype has ten or more counts. The chain carries TRBV9 and TRBJ2-7; possible D gene TRBD1, 5 bases. Germline CDR1 SGDLS, CDR2 YYNGEE. Trimming removed 0 bases from V and 6 bases from J, with 13 bases in between. The CDR3 covers 14 residues. The CDR3 DNA is TGTGCCAGCAGCGTAGATTCAGGGATCGGCGAGCAGTACTTC. Amino acid sequence: CASSVDSGIGEQYF.